The entry below describes one T cell receptor beta chain. Its specificity is unknown. This entry is derived from a study of T cell responses to AZD1222 COVID-19 vaccine. Study-wide results and limits: Vaccination with two AZD1222 doses was followed by a rise in Spike-specific TCR breadth and depth.

Sequencing used immunoSEQ multiplex PCR; TCRdb keeps in-frame clones, though not all of them. Here the sample spans tens of thousands of clones, roughly 87% being singletons. Germline assignment: CDR1 LNHNV and CDR2 YYDKDF (reference sequence). The V and J ends lost 5 bases and 1 base, in that order; junction bases with no gene match: 5. This CDR3 is built from 15 residues. The sequence was obtained from an adult who received the AZD1222 COVID-19 vaccine. J is TRBJ2-5 and V is TRBV15; 9 bases line up with TRBD2. Specimen: peripheral blood, collected 28 days after the second AZD1222 dose. CDR3 amino acids: CATSVGTSSQETQYF. Written as DNA, the CDR3 is TGTGCCACCAGCGTAGGGACTAGCTCCCAAGAGACCCAGTACTTC.